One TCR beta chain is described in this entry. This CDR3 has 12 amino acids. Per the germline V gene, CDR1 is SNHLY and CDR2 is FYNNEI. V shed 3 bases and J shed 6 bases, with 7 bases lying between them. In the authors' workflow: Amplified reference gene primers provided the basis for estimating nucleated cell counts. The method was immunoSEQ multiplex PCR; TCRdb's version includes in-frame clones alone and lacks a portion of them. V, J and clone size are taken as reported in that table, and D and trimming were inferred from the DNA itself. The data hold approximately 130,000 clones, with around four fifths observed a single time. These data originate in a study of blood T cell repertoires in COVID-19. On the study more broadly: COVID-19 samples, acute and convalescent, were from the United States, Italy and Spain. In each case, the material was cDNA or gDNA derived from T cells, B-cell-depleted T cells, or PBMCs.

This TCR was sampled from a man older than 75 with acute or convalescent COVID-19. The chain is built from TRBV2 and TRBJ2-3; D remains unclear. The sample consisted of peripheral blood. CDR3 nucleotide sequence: TGTGCCAGCAGTGAGACACGGGATACGCAGTATTTT. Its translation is CASSETRDTQYF.